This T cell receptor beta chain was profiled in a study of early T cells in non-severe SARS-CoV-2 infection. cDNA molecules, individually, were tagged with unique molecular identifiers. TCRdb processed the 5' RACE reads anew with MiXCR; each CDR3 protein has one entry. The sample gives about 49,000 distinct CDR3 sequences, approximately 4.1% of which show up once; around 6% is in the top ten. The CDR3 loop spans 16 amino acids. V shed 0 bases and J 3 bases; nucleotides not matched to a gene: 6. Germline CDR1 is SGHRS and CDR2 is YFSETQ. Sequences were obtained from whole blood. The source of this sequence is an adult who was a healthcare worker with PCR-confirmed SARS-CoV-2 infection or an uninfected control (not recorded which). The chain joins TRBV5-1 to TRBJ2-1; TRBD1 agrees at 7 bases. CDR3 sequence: CASSLGPGQSYNEQFF. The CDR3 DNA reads TGCGCCAGCAGCTTGGGGCCGGGACAGAGCTACAATGAGCAGTTCTTC.